The 21 T cell receptor beta chains listed next were all sequenced from one sample in a study of blood T cell repertoires in COVID-19. TCRdb keeps only in-frame clones here, not all; method: immunoSEQ multiplex PCR. The sample consists of tens of thousands of clones, approximately 85% of them appearing once. Material for sequencing was peripheral blood. Receptor source: a human donor in a cohort sampled during active COVID-19.

The CDR3 protein is CASSGGTYYGYTF. The DNA for the CDR3 is TGTGCCAGCTCAGGAGGAACTTACTATGGCTACACCTTC. J is TRBJ1-2 and V is TRBV18; D gene ambiguous. Germline V gene sequence: CDR1 KGHSH, CDR2 LQKENI. Trimming took off 5 bases at V and 3 bases at J, with 10 bases between the two ends. The CDR3 has 13 amino acids.

The chain uses TRBV7-2 and TRBJ1-1, with unresolved D. Germline V gene data show CDR1 as SGHTA and CDR2 as FQGNSA. The CDR3 has 13 amino acids. The ends were cut back, 5 bases at V and 8 bases at J, with 15 bases in the middle. The CDR3 loop is CASSPREGGEAFF. The CDR3 DNA sequence: TGTGCCAGCAGCCCCCGGGAAGGCGGCGAAGCTTTCTTT.

The J gene is TRBJ1-6, the V gene TRBV4-3, with D unclear. Germline V gene data show CDR1 as LGHNA and CDR2 as YSLEER. The CDR3 is 15 residues long. With 4 bases removed from V and 5 bases from J, the gap between germline ends came to 12 bases. Here the CDR3 DNA reads TGCGCCAGCAGCCTCGCGGCGGGGAATAATTCACCCCTCCACTTT. Translation gives CASSLAAGNNSPLHF.

The chain links TRBV7-2 to TRBJ1-1; perhaps TRBD1 as D (5 bases). Trimming cost V 1 base and J 4 bases, with 7 bases left between them. The length of the CDR3 is 13 residues. Looked up from germline, CDR1 is SGHTA and CDR2 is FQGNSA. In DNA, the CDR3 is TGTGCCAGCAGCTTAGGCAGGGCCACTGAAGCTTTCTTT. It yields the protein CASSLGRATEAFF.

J is TRBJ2-6 and V is TRBV27; possible D gene TRBD1, 6 bases. The germline V gene encodes CDR1 MNHEY and CDR2 SMNVEV (reference sequence). The length of the CDR3 is 16 residues. Deletions cut 2 bases from V and 0 bases from J, with 8 bases between. CDR3 loop: CASSLDRISGANVLTF. CDR3 bases: TGTGCCAGCAGTTTAGACAGGATCTCTGGGGCCAACGTCCTGACTTTC.

This sequence joins TRBV5-5 and TRBJ2-7, with a weak D call TRBD1 (6 bases). CDR1 and CDR2 from the germline V gene are SGHKS and YYEKEE (reference sequence). V was shortened by 0 bases and J by 6 bases, with 16 bases between the two germline ends. CDR3 size: 15 residues. The CDR3 bases are TGTGCCAGCAGCTTGGCGCGGACAGTTAGGGGCGAGCAGTACTTC. Protein sequence: CASSLARTVRGEQYF.

The chain couples TRBV7-2 to TRBJ2-2, with 9 bases aligning to TRBD1. The ends lost 5 bases at V and 4 bases at J; junction bases unmatched: 11. Looked up from germline, CDR1 is SGHTA and CDR2 is FQGNSA. CDR3 length: 17 amino acids. CDR3 protein: CASSLPTQGAGTGELFF. CDR3 coding DNA: TGTGCCAGCAGCCTACCCACACAGGGGGCCGGCACCGGGGAGCTGTTTTTT. The full variable domain, with the rest looked up from reference TRBV7-2 and TRBJ2-2, is GAGVSQSPSNKVTEKGKDVELRCDPISGHTALYWYRQSLGQGLEFLIYFQGNSAPDKSGLPSDRFSAERTGGSVSTLTIQRTQQEDSAVYLCASSLPTQGAGTGELFFGEGSRLTVL.

The V gene is TRBV6-2 or TRBV6-3, the J gene TRBJ2-7; D perhaps matches TRBD2 (6 bases). The CDR3 sequence is 14 residues long. The germline gives CDR1 MNHEY, CDR2 SVGEGT. V was clipped by 5 bases and J by 2 bases, with 13 bases between them. The CDR3 DNA follows: TGTGCCAGCAGTCCGGACTACCGGGCCTACGAGCAGTACTTC. This sequence encodes CASSPDYRAYEQYF.

The chain uses TRBV9 and TRBJ2-7; 12 positions agree with TRBD2. CDR3 size: 16 residues. V lost 3 bases, J lost 5 bases, and 9 bases stayed unmatched. Germline CDR1 is SGDLS and CDR2 is YYNGEE. The CDR3 coding sequence is TGTGCCAGCAGCGGATCTCCGGGACTAGCGGGCCACGAGCAGTACTTC. It specifies CASSGSPGLAGHEQYF.

V and J are TRBV5-6 and TRBJ2-3; TRBD2 aligns across 7 bases. J gave up 3 bases and V 0 bases, and 7 bases lay outside the gene matches. The CDR3 totals 16 residues. Germline assignment: CDR1 SGHDT and CDR2 YYEEEE. In DNA, the CDR3 is TGTGCCAGCAGCTTGGCCACGGGACTACCTACAGATACGCAGTATTTT. Amino acid sequence: CASSLATGLPTDTQYF.

The rearrangement joins TRBV5-1 to TRBJ1-2, with D perhaps matching TRBD1 (6 bases). Germline-derived CDR1 and CDR2 are SGHRS and YFSETQ. V shed 4 bases and J shed 4 bases, with 11 bases lying between them. This CDR3 spans 13 amino acids. The CDR3 here is CASSIGTFYGYTF. Here the CDR3 DNA reads TGCGCCAGCAGCATCGGGACATTCTATGGCTACACCTTC.

V usage is TRBV5-4 and J usage is TRBJ1-4; D unresolved. Between the trimmed V and J ends, which lost 3 bases and 8 bases, there was a span of 11 bases. CDR3 length equals 13 residues. Germline V gene lookup returns CDR1 SGHNT and CDR2 YYREEE (reference sequence). The CDR3 reads CASSYSEGEKLFF. The DNA for the CDR3 is TGTGCCAGCAGCTACTCAGAGGGCGAAAAACTGTTTTTT.

CDR3 DNA sequence: TGTGCCAGCAGCCCCCCCCTTCCCTACGAGCAGTACTTC. The encoded protein is CASSPPLPYEQYF. This chain joins TRBV7-9 and TRBJ2-7; D gene unclear. Trimming pared 5 bases from V and 2 bases from J, leaving 10 bases between. The CDR3 spans 13 residues. The germline V gene has CDR1 SEHNR and CDR2 FQNEAQ (reference sequence).

This sequence joins TRBV10-3 and TRBJ2-3, with a possible D match to TRBD2 (6 bases). The germline V gene has CDR1 ENHRY and CDR2 SYGVKD. V lost 2 bases and J 4 bases, leaving 13 bases between the germline ends. The CDR3 consists of 15 residues. This chain's CDR3 is CAISETGTSADTQYF. The CDR3 coding sequence is TGTGCCATCAGTGAGACGGGGACTTCGGCAGATACGCAGTATTTT.

This chain links TRBV19 with TRBJ2-7; TRBD2 matches at 9 bases. Germline CDR1 is LNHDA and CDR2 is SQIVND (reference sequence). The CDR3 contains 16 residues. V lost 0 bases to trimming and J lost 1 base; unmatched junction nucleotides: 4. The DNA of the CDR3 is TGTGCCAGTAGTATAGATAGCGGGGGCTTATCCTACGAGCAGTACTTC. Translated, it gives CASSIDSGGLSYEQYF.

This clone was counted ten times or more. The chain employs TRBV7-8 and TRBJ2-2, with TRBD2 matching over 10 bases. Trimming removed 2 bases from V and 4 bases from J; junction bases left unmatched: 7. Germline CDR1 SGHVS, CDR2 FQNEAQ. The CDR3 totals 17 residues. As DNA, the CDR3 is TGTGCCAGCAGCTTACTGAGCGGGGGGGCCCTCACCGGGGAGCTGTTTTTT. Its protein is CASSLLSGGALTGELFF. The full variable domain, in which reference TRBV7-8 and TRBJ2-2 provide the parts outside the CDR3, is GAGVSQSPRYKVAKRGQDVALRCDPISGHVSLFWYQQALGQGPEFLTYFQNEAQLDKSGLPSDRFFAERPEGSVSTLKIQRTQQEDSAVYLCASSLLSGGALTGELFFGEGSRLTVL.

This clone was counted a single time. The chain is built from TRBV19 and TRBJ2-1; 7 nucleotides agree with TRBD1. The CDR3 has 15 residues. J lost 0 bases, V lost 6 bases, and 5 bases had no gene match. Germline V CDR1 and CDR2: LNHDA, SQIVND (reference sequence). Written as DNA, the CDR3 is TGTGCCAGTAGGAAGGGGGCTCGCTCCTACAATGAGCAGTTCTTC. It specifies CASRKGARSYNEQFF.

The J gene is TRBJ1-2, the V gene TRBV9, with 7 bases fitting TRBD1. CDR3 size: 16 residues. V dropped 0 bases and J dropped 3; count of bases not matched to a gene: 8. From germline, CDR1 is SGDLS and CDR2 YYNGEE. In DNA, the CDR3 is TGTGCCAGCAGCGTAGGCGCTGAAGGACAGGACTATGGCTACACCTTC. Encoded protein: CASSVGAEGQDYGYTF.

This sequence joins TRBV7-2 and TRBJ2-7, with D perhaps matching TRBD1 (6 bases). The CDR3 contains 14 residues. V lost 2 bases and J 5 bases, leaving 13 bases between the germline ends. Germline CDR1 and CDR2: SGHTA and FQGNSA. This chain's CDR3 is CASSLTGWSDEQYF. The CDR3 DNA sequence: TGTGCCAGCAGCTTAACAGGGTGGTCGGACGAGCAGTACTTC.

In its sample, this clone was seen once. The rearrangement links TRBV10-3 to TRBJ2-3, with a weak D call TRBD1 (6 bases). The CDR3 has 12 residues. Germline CDR1 reads ENHRY; CDR2 reads SYGVKD. V shed 7 bases and J shed 2 bases, with 7 bases lying between them. The CDR3 reads CAITGDTDTQYF. CDR3 nucleotides: TGTGCCATCACAGGGGACACAGATACGCAGTATTTT.

With respect to this clone: Other DNA sequences from this sample encode an identical CDR3 as well. The rearrangement links TRBV5-1 to TRBJ1-1; D call uncertain. Germline V gives CDR1 SGHRS, CDR2 YFSETQ. V was trimmed by 4 bases and J by 1 base, leaving 8 bases between them. The CDR3 is 13 residues long. The CDR3 is CASSLTPNTEAFF. Here the CDR3 DNA reads TGCGCCAGCAGCCTCACACCGAACACTGAAGCTTTCTTT.